These 28 T cell receptor beta chains were all obtained from the same sample, sequenced in a study of metastatic and nonmetastatic thyroid tumors. Each patient went into thyroid surgery without having received any treatment. TCRdb called clones again from the PCR reads with MiXCR. The sample shows 85,000 to 95,000 clones, about 15% of them seen only once. Sequenced sample: blood. The source is a female donor with papillary thyroid cancer or a benign thyroid nodule (not recorded which). Some clones in this sample may be carry-over from other donors' samples.

This clone was seen many times. The chain is built from TRBV6-5 and TRBJ2-2, with unresolved D. The CDR3 spans 16 residues. Germline V gene lookup returns CDR1 MNHEY and CDR2 SVGAGI. The V gene lost 0 bases and the J gene lost 1 base, with 9 bases spanning the gap. The CDR3 DNA reads TGTGCCAGCAGTTACTCGGCGGCAGGGAACACCGGGGAGCTGTTTTTT. This gives the protein CASSYSAAGNTGELFF.

The chain links TRBV11-2 to TRBJ2-7; 10 positions match TRBD2. With 6 bases clipped from V and 3 bases from J, the junction kept 8 bases outside the gene matches. The CDR3 contains 15 residues. Germline V gives CDR1 SGHAT, CDR2 FQNNGV. The CDR3 sequence: CASSPIGLADYEQYF. For the CDR3, the DNA is TGTGCCAGCAGTCCCATCGGACTAGCGGACTACGAGCAGTACTTC.

Note on this clone: A much larger clone is a single base away; this may be a read error. The chain's CDR3 is CSARDPRQGDETQYF. CDR3 coding DNA: TGCAGTGCTAGAGATCCCCGACAGGGGGACGAGACCCAGTACTTC. The rearrangement joins TRBV20-1 to TRBJ2-5; 9 bases line up with TRBD1. Germline CDR1 DFQATT, CDR2 SNEGSKA (reference sequence). This CDR3 has 15 amino acids. The V segment lost 0 bases and the J segment 5 bases; nucleotides outside the gene matches: 7.

This clone was counted at least ten times. This chain links TRBV6-2 or TRBV6-3 with TRBJ2-4; D possibly corresponds to TRBD2 (5 bases). The CDR3 covers 14 residues. Germline-derived CDR1 and CDR2 are MNHEY and SVGEGT. The V and J ends lost 7 bases and 0 bases respectively, with 10 bases between them. The DNA of the CDR3 is TGTGCCAGCAAGCGGTACTTAGCCAAAAACATTCAGTACTTC. It specifies CASKRYLAKNIQYF.

This clone was counted ten times or more. The genes are TRBV20-1 and TRBJ1-1; D is perhaps TRBD1 (5 bases). Deletions cut 5 bases from V and 5 bases from J, with 9 bases between. This CDR3 is built from 11 residues. The germline V gene encodes CDR1 DFQATT and CDR2 SNEGSKA (reference sequence). The CDR3 region is CSADGGTEAFF. DNA for the CDR3: TGCAGTGCTGACGGGGGTACTGAAGCTTTCTTT.

This clone appeared many times. The CDR3 protein is CASSEEGGSGANVLTF. The CDR3 DNA reads TGTGCCAGCAGTGAAGAGGGTGGGTCTGGGGCCAACGTCCTGACTTTC. V is TRBV6-1 and J is TRBJ2-6; D is ambiguous. V lost 1 base, J lost 1 base, and 8 bases lay in between. This CDR3 is built from 16 residues. The germline V gene has CDR1 MNHNS and CDR2 SASEGT.

A word on this clone: A much larger clone lies one base from this, so it may be a read error. Different DNA sequences within this sample yield the same CDR3. This sequence joins TRBV27 and TRBJ1-1, with D maybe TRBD1 (5 bases). The CDR3 sequence is 14 residues long. CDR1 is MNHEY and CDR2 is SMNVEV in the germline V gene (reference sequence). The CDR3 reads CASSLTDGQVLAFF. In nucleotides, the CDR3 is TGCGCCAGCAGTCTAACGGACGGACAAGTTCTAGCTTTCTTT.

This clone was observed at least ten times. The gene calls are TRBV10-3 and TRBJ1-4, with a possible D match to TRBD1 (6 bases). The ends were cut back, 6 bases at V and 8 bases at J, with 19 bases in the middle. Germline V CDR1 and CDR2: ENHRY, SYGVKD. This CDR3 spans 15 amino acids. CDR3: CAIRRDQGKGEKLFF. CDR3 in DNA: TGTGCCATCAGACGCGATCAGGGGAAAGGAGAAAAACTGTTTTTT.

This clone has ten or more counts. The chain couples TRBV7-6 to TRBJ2-1; no firm D call. The CDR3 has 14 amino acids. The V end lost 4 bases, the J end lost 7 bases, and 14 bases lay between the germline ends. The germline V gene has CDR1 SGHVS and CDR2 FNYEAQ. Here the CDR3 DNA reads TGTGCCAGCAGCTCAACCTTCCGGTGGAATGAGCAGTTCTTC. Protein: CASSSTFRWNEQFF. The entire variable domain, with the rest obtained from reference TRBV7-6 and TRBJ2-1, is as follows: GAGVSQSPRYKVTKRGQDVALRCDPISGHVSLYWYRQALGQGPEFLTYFNYEAQQDKSGLPNDRFSAERPEGSISTLTIQRTEQRDSAMYRCASSSTFRWNEQFFGPGTRLTVL.

This clone was seen many times. The chain combines TRBV19 with TRBJ1-5, with unresolved D. Germline V lookup: CDR1 LNHDA, CDR2 SQIVND (reference sequence). This CDR3 comprises 15 residues. The germline V and J ends were trimmed by 7 bases and 0 bases, with 13 bases remaining between them. The CDR3 DNA is TGTGCCAGTATGCAGCTAAGTTATAGCAATCAGCCCCAGCATTTT. It is translated as CASMQLSYSNQPQHF.

This clone occurred many times. The chain is built from TRBV18 and TRBJ2-7, with D unclear. Germline assignment: CDR1 KGHSH and CDR2 LQKENI. The CDR3 sequence is 14 residues long. Deletions cut 0 bases from V and 1 base from J, with 7 bases between. CDR3 nucleotide sequence: TGTGCCAGCTCACCACCGACCAGATCCTACGAGCAGTACTTC. This sequence encodes CASSPPTRSYEQYF.

Many counts were recorded for this clone. A much larger clone differs by one base, so this may be a read error. The chain employs TRBV6-6 and TRBJ2-7, with D possibly being TRBD1 (5 bases). V was cut by 0 bases and J by 5 bases, with 14 bases left in between. Germline V gene lookup returns CDR1 MNHNY and CDR2 SVGAGI (reference sequence). This CDR3 is 15 amino acids long. DNA of the CDR3: TGTGCCAGCAGTTACTCGGGGCAGGGTATCCACGAGCAGTACTTC. Encoded protein: CASSYSGQGIHEQYF.

Only a few counts were recorded for this clone. This chain connects TRBV5-4 to TRBJ1-1; unclear D gene. Germline assignment: CDR1 SGHNT and CDR2 YYREEE (reference sequence). CDR3 length: 13 residues. V lost 3 bases and J lost 4, with 10 bases in between. CDR3 region: CASSSSGVTEAFF. The CDR3 nucleotides read TGTGCCAGCAGCTCCTCCGGGGTCACTGAAGCTTTCTTT.

Details on this clone: This could be a read error, since a much larger clone is one nucleotide away. Additional DNA sequences in this sample encode the identical CDR3. V usage is TRBV7-9 and J usage is TRBJ2-7; 7 nucleotides align to TRBD1. J lost 6 bases, V lost 4 bases, and 6 bases had no gene match. The CDR3 contains 13 residues. CDR1 and CDR2 (germline): SEHNR, FQNEAQ (reference sequence). The CDR3 reads CASSSTGVGEQYF. The CDR3 DNA reads as TGTGCCAGCAGCTCTACAGGGGTAGGCGAGCAGTACTTC.

For this clone: A junction boundary mismatches the germline segment, possibly from a read error. The rearrangement uses TRBV11-2 and TRBJ2-1, with 9 bases lining up with TRBD2. Germline CDR1 reads SGHAT; CDR2 reads FQNNGV. This CDR3 has 16 residues. The CDR3 protein is CAISPSAGGPYNEQFF. As DNA, the CDR3 is TGTGCCATCAGCCCCTCAGCGGGGGGTCCTTACAATGAGCAGTTCTTC.

This clone was counted many times. The rearrangement uses TRBV30 and TRBJ1-1; D not certain. The germline V gene encodes CDR1 GTSNPN and CDR2 SVGIG (reference sequence). V gave up 3 bases and J gave up 0 bases, with 14 bases separating them. The CDR3 is 15 residues long. The CDR3 protein is CAWRRLLTMNTEAFF. In nucleotides, the CDR3 is TGTGCCTGGAGGCGTCTCTTAACTATGAACACTGAAGCTTTCTTT.

This clone was seen many times. The CDR3 spells CASSQTRGHTDTQYF. Here the CDR3 DNA reads TGTGCCAGCAGCCAAACGAGGGGCCACACAGATACGCAGTATTTT. V is TRBV3-1 and J is TRBJ2-3; D may be TRBD1 or TRBD2 (5 bases each). The CDR3 consists of 15 residues. The germline gives CDR1 LGHDT, CDR2 YNNKEL (reference sequence). The ends were cut back, 2 bases at V and 2 bases at J, with 11 bases in the middle.

The table lists this clone with many counts. The V and J genes are TRBV20-1 and TRBJ2-2; D is unclear. The V end was cut by 0 bases, the J end by 1 base, with 9 bases between. There are 15 residues in the CDR3. Germline V gives CDR1 DFQATT, CDR2 SNEGSKA (reference sequence). CDR3 amino acids: CSAREGPRNTGELFF. CDR3 sequence (DNA): TGCAGTGCTAGAGAGGGCCCGAGGAACACCGGGGAGCTGTTTTTT.

This clone was detected many times. The chain recombines TRBV6-1 with TRBJ1-2; 12 bases align to TRBD1. Germline values: CDR1 MNHNS, CDR2 SASEGT. CDR3 length equals 14 residues. With 6 bases clipped from V and 8 bases from J, the junction kept 7 bases outside the gene matches. This CDR3 reads CASSPTGTGGGYTF. CDR3 nucleotide sequence: TGTGCCAGCAGCCCCACCGGGACAGGGGGCGGCTACACCTTC.

With regard to this clone: A much larger clone differs from this one at a single base, so this may be a read error. The rearrangement links TRBV20-1 to TRBJ2-7; 11 bases line up with TRBD2. Germline V CDR1 and CDR2: DFQATT, SNEGSKA (reference sequence). V lost 1 base to trimming and J lost 4 bases; unmatched junction nucleotides: 0. This CDR3 contains 13 residues. CDR3 loop: CSARGLAGYEQYF. For the CDR3, the DNA is TGCAGTGCTAGAGGACTAGCGGGGTACGAGCAGTACTTC.

This clone was detected only a few times. A much larger clonotype is one base distant, so this may be a read error. The chain joins TRBV29-1 to TRBJ2-2; no clear D. The CDR3 runs to 11 residues. V gave up 5 bases and J gave up 7 bases, with 8 bases separating them. Germline values: CDR1 SQVTM, CDR2 ANQGSEA. The DNA for the CDR3 is TGCAGCGTTAGGGTCCTCGGGGAGCTGTTTTTT. This sequence encodes CSVRVLGELFF.

On this clone: In the same sample, other DNA sequences code for this CDR3. The chain carries TRBV6-1 and TRBJ1-1; D is uncertain. V lost 6 bases and J 8 bases, leaving 16 bases between the germline ends. Germline V gene data show CDR1 as MNHNS and CDR2 as SASEGT. The CDR3 loop spans 13 amino acids. The CDR3 DNA reads TGTGCCAGCAGCGGCGGCGGGAGGACCGAAGCTTTCTTT. Its protein is CASSGGGRTEAFF.

This clone was seen ten or more times. The chain is built from TRBV6-1 and TRBJ1-4; a weak D match, TRBD1 (5 bases). CDR3 length: 11 residues. Trimming stripped 8 bases from V and 14 bases from J, with 15 bases between. The germline V gene encodes CDR1 MNHNS and CDR2 SASEGT. The CDR3 is CASDSNESLFF. As DNA, the CDR3 is TGTGCCAGCGACAGTAATGAAAGCCTGTTTTTT.

This clone has a count of ten or more. This chain joins TRBV19 and TRBJ1-6, with D unresolved. Germline CDR1 is LNHDA and CDR2 is SQIVND (reference sequence). V lost 4 bases and J lost 11, with 15 bases in between. The length of the CDR3 is 14 residues. CDR3 DNA sequence: TGTGCCAGTAGTAGAGGGAACGAGCGGACACCCCTCCACTTT. This gives the protein CASSRGNERTPLHF.

This clone was counted ten times or more. This chain connects TRBV10-3 to TRBJ1-3; unclear D gene. V dropped 10 bases and J dropped 4 bases, with 17 bases sitting between them. The CDR3 is 14 residues long. Per the germline V gene, CDR1 is ENHRY and CDR2 is SYGVKD. In DNA form, the CDR3 reads TGTGCCACCGGGTTTGAACTCTGGGGAAACACCATATATTTT. It yields the protein CATGFELWGNTIYF.

This clone was recorded a few times. A much larger clonotype is one base distant, so this may be a read error. The chain has TRBV11-2 and TRBJ2-3; 11 bases are a match to TRBD2. This CDR3 has 15 residues. From germline, CDR1 is SGHAT and CDR2 FQNNGV. V lost 9 bases to trimming and J lost 6 bases; unmatched junction nucleotides: 11. The CDR3 here is CASSLAGDRGDTQYF. In DNA form, the CDR3 reads TGTGCCAGTTCACTAGCGGGGGACAGAGGGGATACGCAGTATTTT.

This clone was detected ten times or more. CDR3 amino acids: CAISESHRQGDNEQFF. CDR3 in DNA: TGTGCCATCAGTGAGTCTCACCGACAGGGTGATAATGAGCAGTTCTTC. The V and J genes are TRBV10-3 and TRBJ2-1; 7 bases map to TRBD1. The junction had 9 bases not matched to a gene; V was cut back by 0 bases and J by 7 bases. The CDR3 is made up of 16 amino acids. Germline lookup yields CDR1 ENHRY and CDR2 SYGVKD.

This clone has ten or more counts. The chain employs TRBV5-1 and TRBJ2-3, with 8 bases identical to TRBD2. Germline V gives CDR1 SGHRS, CDR2 YFSETQ. The CDR3 totals 14 residues. V was clipped by 4 bases and J by 10 bases; unmatched bases: 11. CDR3 sequence: CASSPGGGGGAQYF. The CDR3 DNA sequence: TGCGCCAGCAGCCCCGGGGGGGGAGGCGGAGCGCAGTATTTT.